This T cell receptor beta chain was sequenced during a study of shared clonotypes between healthy human individuals (dated by TCRdb to about 2020). Regarding the research as a whole: The cohort comprised a couple of women and a few men aged 18 to 49 years. For each donor, three plates each were used for CD4 naive and CD4 memory, two plates were used for CD8 naive, and one plate was used for CD8 memory. The study deeply sequenced blood TCR repertoires of several healthy adults to estimate repertoire size and the extent of clonotype sharing between individuals. To increase sequencing depth and limit assay-specific biases, TCR repertoire library preparation and sequencing were carried out by different laboratories using diverse techniques. Each donor's leukapheresis produced roughly between roughly 0.9 and 9 billion PBMCs.

The full study reports these points: Estimated clonotype richness was generally larger for naive than for memory subsets. Pairwise subsampling led to the expectation that sequencing depth would affect the degree of clonotype sharing among donors. Incomplete sequencing was indicated by rarefaction of sorted-subset datasets, despite the large sequencing depth. Compared with non-shared clonotypes, the clonotypes found in all four sorted-subset donors had higher generation probabilities. Sampling was restricted to blood, and TCR repertoires in tissue are likely to differ from TCR repertoires in blood. Around 5.4% of naive CD4, around 4% of naive CD8, approximately 2% of memory CD4, and around 0.42% of memory CD8 clonotypes were shared across several donors. Because the study included only a small number of donors, the genetic and exposure-history diversity represented was limited.

Using the deep immunoSEQ assay, multiplex PCR amplified TCR CDR3 regions from genomic DNA. For each cell subset, the extracted genomic DNA was distributed evenly across all wells of several immunoSEQ 96-well plates, and each plate served as one replicate. Each replicate PCR for sorted subsets received about 210 ng genomic DNA, equal to around 32,000 T cell genomes. The purified libraries were quantified using a Qubit 3.0 fluorometer, sized with a Bioanalyzer 2100, and then quantified again using the KAPA Library Quantification kit. Each immunoSEQ 96-well plate was sequenced on its own single-read 150-cycle Illumina NextSeq 550 flow cell. Per the original workflow: Because the immunoSEQ output held only junctional sequences and lacked quality scores, the filtering could not match the filtering applied to full-length reads. Sequences were annotated with PyIR, a Python wrapper for IgBLAST v1.9, and V/J genes and CDR3 were assigned using IMGT germline references. Reads were filtered out if the reads had weak V/J assignments (E-value above 1e-6), no CDR3, stop codons, out-of-frame junctions, or ambiguous translated residues. V3J clonotypes were defined as sequences sharing an identical inferred V gene, J gene, and CDR3 amino acid sequence. The percentage overlap between two repertoires was calculated by dividing the number of shared unique clonotypes by the size of the smaller repertoire. Richness of each repertoire was evaluated using RTK rarefaction, the Chao1 estimator, and Recon v2.1 estimates of unobserved clonotypes. OLGA was used to compute generation probabilities for all TCRbeta clonotypes that the gDNA method yielded from a handful of donors. TCRdb holds this immuneACCESS table with in-frame rearrangements only. Some clones are missing; in checked studies, unresolved V genes explain under half, and the rest has no known cause. V and J calls and clone size are copied from that table; D and trimming were computed from the DNA. The sample table lists a few hundred thousand clones, 95% to 96% of them with a count of one. Roughly 0.1% of the sample belongs to the ten largest clones.

For the CD8 naive samples, CD45RO-negative cells were positively selected for CCR7, yielding a CD45RA+CCR7+ population from which TemRA cells were excluded. Healthy HIV-negative adults with no recently reported acute infections or vaccinations were included as donors. Only Caucasian adults living in Nashville, Tennessee, USA were represented among the donors. Blood was obtained by leukapheresis, after which PBMCs were separated by Ficoll-Histopaque density gradient centrifugation and cryopreserved in liquid nitrogen vapor phase. Analytical flow cytometry was used to check the purity and quantity of every magnetically sorted T cell population. Each sorted fraction had its genomic DNA isolated and then quantified by UV absorbance on a Nanodrop 2000c. Relative to germline, V is 1 base shorter and J is 3 bases shorter, with 10 bases between their ends. In the germline V gene, CDR1 corresponds to SGHTA and CDR2 to FQGNSA. From cysteine to phenylalanine, the CDR3 is 14 amino acids long. Only the CDR3 DNA is retained, 42 bases long and in frame from the first base.

Notes on this clone: Its recognized antigen is unknown. Base-call qualities are not available, and no considerably larger clone is one nucleotide away.

This receptor was identified in a woman aged 30 to 39 in good health. The chain was built from TRBV7-2 and TRBJ2-7; the D segment may tentatively be TRBD1 or TRBD2, each giving 5 matched bases. The sample taken for sequencing was naive CD8+ T cells sorted from blood. Reading the label with the study, this specimen's cell subset or site is: CD45RA+CCR7+. For the CDR3, the sequence is CASSLGGSGYEQYF. The bases are TGTGCCAGCAGCTTAGGGGGGTCGGGCTACGAGCAGTACTTC.